The 3 T cell receptor beta chains presented below share a single source sample, sequenced in a study of control samples from healthy donors and cancer patients. The method was immunoSEQ multiplex PCR; TCRdb's version includes in-frame clones alone and lacks a portion of them. The sample lists 60,000 to 75,000 clones, over 75% occurring once. The sequenced material came from PBMCs. These receptors were obtained from a woman aged 45 to 65 with head and neck cancer.

The sample holds a few counts of this clone. The genes are TRBV19 and TRBJ1-2; tentatively, D is TRBD1 (6 bases). Between the trimmed V and J ends, which lost 6 bases and 1 base, there was a span of 9 bases. Germline CDR1 and CDR2: LNHDA and SQIVND (reference sequence). The CDR3 contains 13 residues. The chain's CDR3 is CASSRTVNYGYTF. The CDR3 DNA is TGTGCCAGTAGCAGGACAGTTAACTATGGCTACACCTTC.

J is TRBJ2-5 and V is TRBV14, with no clear D. CDR1 and CDR2 (germline): SGHDN, FVKESK. The CDR3 is 14 residues long. Trimming pared 4 bases from V and 5 bases from J, leaving 14 bases between. CDR3 residues: CASSRLGGPETQYF. The CDR3, as DNA: TGTGCCAGCAGCCGTCTGGGCGGACCGGAGACCCAGTACTTC.

The chain joins TRBV5-4 to TRBJ2-2; 10 bases line up with TRBD1. The CDR3 covers 13 residues. V lost 4 bases, J lost 6 bases, and 0 bases stayed unmatched. Looked up from germline, CDR1 is SGHNT and CDR2 is YYREEE (reference sequence). The CDR3 region has the DNA TGTGCCAGCAGCGGGACAGGGGCCGGGGAGCTGTTTTTT. Translating it yields CASSGTGAGELFF. The variable domain in full, with the rest retrieved from reference TRBV5-4 and TRBJ2-2, is ETGVTQSPTHLIKTRGQQVTLRCSSQSGHNTVSWYQQALGQGPQFIFQYYREEENGRGNFPPRFSGLQFPNYSSELNVNALELDDSALYLCASSGTGAGELFFGEGSRLTVL.